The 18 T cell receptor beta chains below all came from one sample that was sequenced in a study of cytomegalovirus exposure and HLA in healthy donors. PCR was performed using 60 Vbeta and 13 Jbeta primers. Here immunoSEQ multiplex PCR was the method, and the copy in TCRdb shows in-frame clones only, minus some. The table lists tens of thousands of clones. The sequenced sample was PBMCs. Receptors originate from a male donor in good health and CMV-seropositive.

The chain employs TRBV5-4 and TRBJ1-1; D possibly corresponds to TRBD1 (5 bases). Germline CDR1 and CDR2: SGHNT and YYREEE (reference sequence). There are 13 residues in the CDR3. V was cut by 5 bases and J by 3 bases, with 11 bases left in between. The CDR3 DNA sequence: TGTGCCAGCAGGTGGGGGGTCGACACTGAAGCTTTCTTT. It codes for CASRWGVDTEAFF.

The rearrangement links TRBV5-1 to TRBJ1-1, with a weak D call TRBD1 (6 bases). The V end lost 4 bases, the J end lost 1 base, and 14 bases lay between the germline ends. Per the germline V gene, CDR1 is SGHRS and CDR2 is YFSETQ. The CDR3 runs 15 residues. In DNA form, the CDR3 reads TGCGCCAGCAGCCTCGACAGGTCGACGAACACTGAAGCTTTCTTT. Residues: CASSLDRSTNTEAFF.

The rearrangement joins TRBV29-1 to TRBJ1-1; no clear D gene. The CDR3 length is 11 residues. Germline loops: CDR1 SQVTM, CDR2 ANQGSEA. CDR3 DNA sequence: TGCACAGGCCTCGGGGTAACTGAAGCTTTCTTT. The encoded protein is CTGLGVTEAFF.

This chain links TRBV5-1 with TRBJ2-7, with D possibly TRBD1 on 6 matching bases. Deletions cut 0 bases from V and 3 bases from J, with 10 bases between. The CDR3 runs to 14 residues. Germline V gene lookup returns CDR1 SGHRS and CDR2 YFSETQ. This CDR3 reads CASSLATGSYEQYF. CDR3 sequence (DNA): TGCGCCAGCAGCTTGGCCACAGGGAGCTACGAGCAGTACTTC. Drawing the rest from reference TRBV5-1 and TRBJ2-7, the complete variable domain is KAGVTQTPRYLIKTRGQQVTLSCSPISGHRSVSWYQQTPGQGLQFLFEYFSETQRNKGNFPGRFSGRQFSNSRSEMNVSTLELGDSALYLCASSLATGSYEQYFGPGTRLTVT.

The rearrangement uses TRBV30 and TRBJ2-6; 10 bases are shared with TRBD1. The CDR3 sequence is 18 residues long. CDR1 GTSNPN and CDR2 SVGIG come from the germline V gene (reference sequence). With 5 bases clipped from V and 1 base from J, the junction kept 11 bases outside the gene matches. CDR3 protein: CAWVRDRGIPSGANVLTF. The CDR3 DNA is TGTGCCTGGGTACGGGACAGGGGCATACCATCTGGGGCCAACGTCCTGACTTTC.

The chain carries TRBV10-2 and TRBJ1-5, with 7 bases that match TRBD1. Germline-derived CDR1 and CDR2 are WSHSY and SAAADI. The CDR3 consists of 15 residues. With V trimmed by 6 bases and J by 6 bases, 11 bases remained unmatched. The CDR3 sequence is CASRSGGPLTQPQHF. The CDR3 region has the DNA TGCGCCAGCAGATCAGGGGGGCCTCTGACTCAGCCCCAGCATTTT.

The CDR3 spells CASSEQVNTEAFF. DNA of the CDR3: TGCGCCAGCAGCGAACAGGTGAACACTGAAGCTTTCTTT. The chain joins TRBV4-3 to TRBJ1-1; tentative D call: TRBD1 (5 bases). V was shortened by 5 bases and J by 0 bases, with 7 bases between the two germline ends. This CDR3 is 13 amino acids long. Germline assignment: CDR1 LGHNA and CDR2 YSLEER.

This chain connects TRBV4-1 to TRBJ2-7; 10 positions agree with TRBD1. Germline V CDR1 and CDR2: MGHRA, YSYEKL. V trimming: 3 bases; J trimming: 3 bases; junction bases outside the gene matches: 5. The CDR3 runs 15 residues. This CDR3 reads CASSHGQGGIYEQYF. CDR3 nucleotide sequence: TGCGCCAGCAGCCACGGACAGGGGGGAATCTACGAGCAGTACTTC.

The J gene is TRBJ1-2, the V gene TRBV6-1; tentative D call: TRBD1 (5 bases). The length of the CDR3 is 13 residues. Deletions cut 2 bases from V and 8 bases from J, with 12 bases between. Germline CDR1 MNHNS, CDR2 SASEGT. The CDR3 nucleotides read TGTGCCAGCAGTGAACAGGGTTTGGGCGGCTACACCTTC. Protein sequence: CASSEQGLGGYTF.

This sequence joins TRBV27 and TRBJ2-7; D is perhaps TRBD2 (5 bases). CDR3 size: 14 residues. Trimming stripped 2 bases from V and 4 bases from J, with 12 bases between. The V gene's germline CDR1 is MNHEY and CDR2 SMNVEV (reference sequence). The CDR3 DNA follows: TGTGCCAGCAGTTTAAACGGGAACGTTTACGAGCAGTACTTC. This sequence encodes CASSLNGNVYEQYF.

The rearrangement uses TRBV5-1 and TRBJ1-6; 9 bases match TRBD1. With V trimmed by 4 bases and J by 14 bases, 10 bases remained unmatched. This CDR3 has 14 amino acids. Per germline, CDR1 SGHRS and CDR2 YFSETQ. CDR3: CASSQGQGKASLHF. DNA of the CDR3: TGCGCCAGCAGCCAAGGACAGGGGAAGGCGTCCCTCCACTTT.

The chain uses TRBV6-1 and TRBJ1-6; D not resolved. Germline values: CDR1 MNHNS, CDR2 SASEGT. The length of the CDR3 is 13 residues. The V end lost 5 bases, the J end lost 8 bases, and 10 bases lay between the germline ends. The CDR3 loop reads CASSQEEDSPLHF. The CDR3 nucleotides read TGTGCCAGCAGTCAAGAGGAGGATTCACCCCTCCACTTT.

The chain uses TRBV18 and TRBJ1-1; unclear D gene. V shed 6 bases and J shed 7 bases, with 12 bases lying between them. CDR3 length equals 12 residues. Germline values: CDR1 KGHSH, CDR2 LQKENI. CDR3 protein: CASSRLVDEAFF. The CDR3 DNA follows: TGTGCCAGCTCGAGACTAGTTGATGAAGCTTTCTTT. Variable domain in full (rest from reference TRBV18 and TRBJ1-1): NAGVMQNPRHLVRRRGQEARLRCSPMKGHSHVYWYRQLPEEGLKFMVYLQKENIIDESGMPKERFSAEFPKEGPSILRIQQVVRGDSAAYFCASSRLVDEAFFGQGTRLTVV.

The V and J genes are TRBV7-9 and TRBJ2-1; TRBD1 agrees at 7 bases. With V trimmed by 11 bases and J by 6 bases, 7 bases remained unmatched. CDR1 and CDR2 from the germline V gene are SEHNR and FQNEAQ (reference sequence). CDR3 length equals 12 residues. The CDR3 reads CAAQQGPNEQFF. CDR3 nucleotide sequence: TGTGCCGCCCAACAGGGGCCCAATGAGCAGTTCTTC.

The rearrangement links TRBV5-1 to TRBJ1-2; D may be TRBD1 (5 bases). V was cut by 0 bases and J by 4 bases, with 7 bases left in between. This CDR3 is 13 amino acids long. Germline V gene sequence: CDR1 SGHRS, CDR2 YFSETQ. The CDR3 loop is CASSLGQLYGYTF. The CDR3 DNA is TGCGCCAGCAGCTTGGGACAGCTCTATGGCTACACCTTC.

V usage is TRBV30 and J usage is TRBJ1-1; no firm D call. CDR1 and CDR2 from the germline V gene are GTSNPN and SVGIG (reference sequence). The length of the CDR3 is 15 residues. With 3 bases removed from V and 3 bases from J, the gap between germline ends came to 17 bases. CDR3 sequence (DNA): TGTGCCTGGAGCGACCCCCAAGATCGGGACACTGAAGCTTTCTTT. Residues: CAWSDPQDRDTEAFF.

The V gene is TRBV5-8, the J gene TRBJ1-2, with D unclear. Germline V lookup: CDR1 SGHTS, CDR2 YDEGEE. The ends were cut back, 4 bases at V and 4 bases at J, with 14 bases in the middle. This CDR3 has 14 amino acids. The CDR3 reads CASSPGLTPYGYTF. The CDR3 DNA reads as TGTGCCAGCAGCCCCGGACTTACCCCCTATGGCTACACCTTC.

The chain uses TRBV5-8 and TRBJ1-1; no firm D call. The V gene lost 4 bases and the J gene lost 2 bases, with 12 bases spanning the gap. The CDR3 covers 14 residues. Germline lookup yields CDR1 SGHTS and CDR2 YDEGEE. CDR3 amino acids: CASSLDGLNTEAFF. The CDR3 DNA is TGTGCCAGCAGCCTGGATGGGCTCAACACTGAAGCTTTCTTT.